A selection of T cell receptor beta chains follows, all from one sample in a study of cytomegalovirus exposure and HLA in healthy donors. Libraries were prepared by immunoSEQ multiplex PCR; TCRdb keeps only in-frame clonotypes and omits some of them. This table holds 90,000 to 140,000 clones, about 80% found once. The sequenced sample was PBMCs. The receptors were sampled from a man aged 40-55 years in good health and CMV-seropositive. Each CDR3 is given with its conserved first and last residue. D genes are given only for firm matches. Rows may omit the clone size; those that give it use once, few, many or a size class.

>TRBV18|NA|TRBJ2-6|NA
CASSPLSGANGLTF
TGTGCCAGCTCACCACTATCTGGGGCCAACGGCCTGACTTTC
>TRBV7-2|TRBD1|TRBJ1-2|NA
CASSPRGQGNYGYTF
TGTGCCAGCAGCCCCCGCGGACAGGGCAACTATGGCTACACCTTC
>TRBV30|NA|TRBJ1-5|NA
CAWSFPRQGRDQPQHF
TGTGCCTGGAGTTTCCCCCGCCAGGGTCGGGATCAGCCCCAGCATTTT
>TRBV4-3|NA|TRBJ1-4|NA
CASSQRRDPSIANEKLFF
TGCGCCAGCAGCCAAAGGAGAGACCCGTCTATAGCTAATGAAAAACTGTTTTTT
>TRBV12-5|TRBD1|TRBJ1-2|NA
CASGLAAGQGAGGYTF
TGTGCTAGTGGTTTGGCCGCGGGACAGGGGGCCGGTGGCTACACCTTC
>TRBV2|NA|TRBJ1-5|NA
CASSTGLDSNQPQHF
TGTGCCAGCAGTACGGGACTGGATAGCAATCAGCCCCAGCATTTT
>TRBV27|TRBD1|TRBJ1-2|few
CASSILGQGAVGYTF
TGTGCCAGCAGTATCCTGGGACAGGGGGCGGTTGGCTACACCTTC
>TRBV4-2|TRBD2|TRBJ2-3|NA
CASSQGVRGGRGTDTQYF
TGTGCCAGCAGCCAAGGGGTCCGGGGGGGCCGAGGGACAGATACGCAGTATTTT
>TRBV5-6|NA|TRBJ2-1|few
CASSLPLPGQSYNEQFF
TGTGCCAGCAGCTTGCCCTTACCGGGACAATCATACAATGAGCAGTTCTTC
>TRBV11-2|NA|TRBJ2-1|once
CASSLSWLETGNEQFF
TGTGCCAGCAGCTTAAGCTGGCTAGAGACTGGGAATGAGCAGTTCTTC
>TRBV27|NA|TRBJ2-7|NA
CASGLRQGGAYEQYF
TGTGCCAGCGGTTTGAGGCAGGGTGGGGCATACGAGCAGTACTTC
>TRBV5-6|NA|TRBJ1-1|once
CASSLRRLRIEAFF
TGTGCCAGCAGCTTGCGGCGACTGAGAATTGAAGCTTTCTTT
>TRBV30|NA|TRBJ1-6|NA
CAWSLMGGYNSPLHF
TGTGCCTGGAGTCTAATGGGGGGGTATAATTCACCCCTCCACTTT
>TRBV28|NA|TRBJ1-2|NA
CASSLPRRGKNGYTF
TGTGCCAGCAGTTTACCCAGGCGGGGTAAGAATGGCTACACCTTC
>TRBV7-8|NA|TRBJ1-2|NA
CASSPHSRDWGYTF
TGTGCCAGCAGCCCCCACTCCCGGGACTGGGGCTACACCTTC
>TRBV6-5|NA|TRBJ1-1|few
CASGERQVIGGAFF
TGTGCCAGCGGCGAAAGACAGGTCATAGGTGGAGCTTTCTTT
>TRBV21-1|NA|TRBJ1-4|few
CASSKGSDRVNEKLFF
TGTGCCAGCAGCAAAGGATCAGACAGGGTAAATGAAAAACTGTTTTTT
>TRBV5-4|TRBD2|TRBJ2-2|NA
CASSPLAGGPPGELFF
TGTGCCAGCAGCCCGTTAGCGGGGGGCCCGCCCGGGGAGCTGTTTTTT
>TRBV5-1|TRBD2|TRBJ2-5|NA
CASSGLAGGPETQYF
TGCGCCAGCAGCGGACTAGCGGGAGGGCCAGAGACCCAGTACTTC
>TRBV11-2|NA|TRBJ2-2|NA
CASSPKRARTGELFF
TGTGCCAGCAGCCCGAAGCGAGCTCGCACCGGGGAGCTGTTTTTT
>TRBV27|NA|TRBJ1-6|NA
CASSTTNRGSPLHF
TGTGCCAGCAGCACGACAAATAGGGGTTCACCCCTCCACTTT
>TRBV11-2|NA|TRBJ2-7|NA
CASSFGVASYEQYF
TGTGCCAGCAGCTTCGGAGTTGCCAGCTACGAGCAGTACTTC